The next 9 T cell receptor beta chains were all read from a single sample in a study of blood T cell repertoires in COVID-19. Assay used: immunoSEQ multiplex PCR; TCRdb lists only in-frame clones, some missing. The sample contains approximately 170,000 clones, roughly four fifths of which appear only once. Sequencing used peripheral blood. These receptors came from a human donor in a cohort sampled during active COVID-19.

The gene calls are TRBV3-1 (or the pseudogene TRBV3-2) and TRBJ1-3, with no clear D. The ends were cut back, 4 bases at V and 0 bases at J, with 10 bases in the middle. The CDR3 has 15 residues. CDR1 and CDR2 (germline): LGHDT, YNNKEL (reference sequence). The CDR3 sequence is CASSPDTFSGNTIYF. For the CDR3, the DNA is TGTGCCAGCAGCCCAGACACTTTCTCTGGAAACACCATATATTTT.

The chain has TRBV7-7 and TRBJ2-5; D gene ambiguous. Germline CDR1 and CDR2: SSHAT and FNYEAQ (reference sequence). The CDR3 runs to 13 residues. The V end was cut by 2 bases, the J end by 1 base, with 5 bases between. CDR3 nucleotides: TGTGCCAGCAGCTTATTCAGCCAAGAGACCCAGTACTTC. Residues: CASSLFSQETQYF.

J is TRBJ2-7 and V is TRBV19; 8 bases line up with TRBD1. V was pared by 6 bases and J by 3 bases, with 7 bases of the junction left unmatched. CDR3 length: 14 residues. The germline gives CDR1 LNHDA, CDR2 SQIVND (reference sequence). The CDR3: CASRDRAAFYEQYF. In DNA form, the CDR3 reads TGTGCCAGTAGGGACAGGGCCGCCTTCTACGAGCAGTACTTC.

The chain carries TRBV19 and TRBJ2-6; the match to TRBD1 covers 7 bases. The CDR3 totals 16 residues. After removal of 6 bases from V and 0 bases from J, the junction contained 5 bases not matched to a gene. In germline, CDR1 is LNHDA, CDR2 SQIVND (reference sequence). CDR3 region: CASRDRVSSGANVLTF. Written as DNA, the CDR3 is TGTGCCAGTAGAGACAGGGTTAGCTCTGGGGCCAACGTCCTGACTTTC.

The chain carries TRBV11-3 and TRBJ2-2, with 7 bases matching TRBD1. Germline loops: CDR1 SGHNT, CDR2 YENEEA. This CDR3 spans 15 amino acids. Trimming took 5 bases from V and 7 from J; bases not matched to a gene: 10. In DNA, the CDR3 is TGTGCCAGCAGCCCGAATCCTCGACAGGGCGGGGAGCTGTTTTTT. Translation gives CASSPNPRQGGELFF.

The chain has TRBV7-8 and TRBJ2-3; a weak D match, TRBD1 (6 bases). This CDR3 has 16 amino acids. Trimming took off 4 bases at V and 4 bases at J, with 18 bases between the two ends. The germline V gene encodes CDR1 SGHVS and CDR2 FQNEAQ. The CDR3 nucleotides are TGTGCCAGCAGCTACGAGGGGAGAGGGGGTGCAGATACGCAGTATTTT. Its protein product is CASSYEGRGGADTQYF. Variable domain in full (rest from reference TRBV7-8 and TRBJ2-3): GAGVSQSPRYKVAKRGQDVALRCDPISGHVSLFWYQQALGQGPEFLTYFQNEAQLDKSGLPSDRFFAERPEGSVSTLKIQRTQQEDSAVYLCASSYEGRGGADTQYFGPGTRLTVL.

The chain recombines TRBV12-2 with TRBJ1-1; the D segment call TRBD1 is taken from the table without a DNA check. TRBV12-2 is an annotated pseudogene. The CDR3 totals 14 residues. DNA of the CDR3: TGTGCAAGTCGCTTGAGGGGGCAATACACTGAAGCTTTCTTT. It is translated as CASRLRGQYTEAFF.

This clone appeared once. This chain connects TRBV7-3 to TRBJ2-7; 8 positions agree with TRBD1. Germline trimming cut 5 bases from V and 6 bases from J; bases unmatched to any gene: 6. This CDR3 contains 13 residues. Germline V CDR1 and CDR2: SGHTA, FQGTGA. The CDR3 DNA sequence: TGTGCCAGCAGCCCAGGGGGCGGGGTCGAGCAGTACTTC. This gives the protein CASSPGGGVEQYF.

This clone was seen a single time. The chain recombines TRBV2 with TRBJ2-2; TRBD2 aligns across 11 bases. V was pared by 5 bases and J by 5 bases, with 10 bases of the junction left unmatched. Germline CDR1 and CDR2: SNHLY and FYNNEI. The CDR3 totals 17 residues. This CDR3 is CASSYSGLADYTGELFF. CDR3 in DNA: TGTGCCAGCAGTTATTCGGGACTAGCGGACTATACCGGGGAGCTGTTTTTT.